The 7 T cell receptor beta chains below all came from one sample that was sequenced in a study of T cells in Graves' hyperthyroidism and ophthalmopathy (dated by TCRdb to the late 2010s). Library preparation employed multiplex PCR. The run used an Illumina HiSeq 2000. TCR beta CDR3 regions were amplified from RNA transcripts. The TCR CDR3 was subjected to a first round of RT-PCR using the HTBI primer set and the Qiagen OneStep RT-PCR kit. The public reads were reprocessed in TCRdb via fastp at Q25 and MiXCR, keeping in-frame beta chains. Each entry is one CDR3 protein sequence, shown with its most common DNA and genes. In all, the sample holds approximately 600,000 distinct CDR3 sequences, and around 21% of those were seen once. The top ten clones comprise around a third of the sample. The sequenced sample consisted of blood. The receptors shown here come from a man aged 25-45 years with Graves' ophthalmopathy.

The chain uses TRBV6-5 and TRBJ1-1; possible D gene TRBD1, 6 bases. V was shortened by 2 bases and J by 7 bases, with 17 bases between the two germline ends. CDR1 MNHEY and CDR2 SVGAGI come from the germline V gene. This CDR3 contains 15 residues. The chain's CDR3 is CASSYPRAGAVEAFF. The CDR3, as DNA: TGTGCCAGCAGTTACCCCAGGGCGGGGGCAGTTGAAGCTTTCTTT.

This clonotype has ten or more counts. The genes are TRBV7-9 and TRBJ2-1; no clear D gene. Germline V lookup: CDR1 SEHNR, CDR2 FQNEAQ (reference sequence). The CDR3 is made up of 13 amino acids. V was shortened by 0 bases and J by 10 bases, with 10 bases between the two germline ends. CDR3 residues: CASSLAGSDEQFF. In DNA, the CDR3 is TGTGCCAGCAGCTTAGCCGGCAGTGACGAGCAGTTCTTC.

There are many counts of this clonotype. The CDR3 loop reads CSARSSGSYEQYF. The CDR3 nucleotides are TGCAGTGCTAGGTCCAGCGGGAGCTACGAGCAGTACTTC. V gene TRBV20-1 combines with J gene TRBJ2-7; 8 bases match TRBD2. Germline lookup yields CDR1 DFQATT and CDR2 SNEGSKA (reference sequence). V dropped 3 bases and J dropped 3; count of bases not matched to a gene: 4. The CDR3 consists of 13 residues.

This clonotype was recorded many times. The CDR3 coding sequence is TGTGCCAGCAGCCAAGCAGGAGGAAGGGGGTCGCCCCAGCATTTT. Its protein is CASSQAGGRGSPQHF. The chain combines TRBV3-1 with TRBJ1-5; D possibly corresponds to TRBD1 (6 bases). The germline V and J ends were trimmed by 1 base and 9 bases, with 16 bases remaining between them. Germline CDR1 is LGHDT and CDR2 is YNNKEL (reference sequence). This CDR3 is built from 15 residues. Drawing the rest from reference TRBV3-1 and TRBJ1-5, the complete variable domain is DTAVSQTPKYLVTQMGNDKSIKCEQNLGHDTMYWYKQDSKKFLKIMFSYNNKELIINETVPNRFSPKSPDKAHLNLHINSLELGDSAVYFCASSQAGGRGSPQHFGDGTRLSIL.

This clonotype was detected only a few times. V gene TRBV19 combines with J gene TRBJ2-1; perhaps TRBD2 as D (5 bases). The CDR3 totals 16 residues. In germline, CDR1 is LNHDA, CDR2 SQIVND (reference sequence). Trimming stripped 4 bases from V and 0 bases from J, with 13 bases between. This chain's CDR3 is CASSSAIAPSYNEQFF. DNA for the CDR3: TGTGCCAGTAGTAGCGCAATAGCGCCCTCCTACAATGAGCAGTTCTTC.

Ten or more counts support this clonotype. The chain recombines TRBV7-2 with TRBJ2-1; D is perhaps TRBD2 (6 bases). This CDR3 is built from 13 residues. Looked up from germline, CDR1 is SGHTA and CDR2 is FQGNSA. The V and J ends lost 3 bases and 5 bases respectively, with 8 bases between them. The CDR3 protein is CASSLGLNNEQFF. CDR3 sequence (DNA): TGTGCCAGCAGCTTGGGACTGAACAATGAGCAGTTCTTC.

V gene TRBV10-3 combines with J gene TRBJ2-2, with 8 bases fitting TRBD2. This CDR3 is built from 15 residues. Germline CDR1 and CDR2: ENHRY and SYGVKD. J gave up 1 base and V 8 bases, and 6 bases lay outside the gene matches. CDR3 sequence (DNA): TGTGCCATCGACGCTGCGGGAGGGAACACCGGGGAGCTGTTTTTT. It is translated as CAIDAAGGNTGELFF.